One and the same sample provided the 28 T cell receptor beta chains below, sequenced in a study of blood T cell repertoires in COVID-19. The data were produced by immunoSEQ multiplex PCR, yet TCRdb's version contains in-frame clones alone and is incomplete. The table includes 130,000 to 150,000 clones, about 90% detected once. The material sequenced was peripheral blood. Receptors were obtained from a middle-aged man who had recovered from COVID-19.

V usage is TRBV7-5 and J usage is TRBJ2-3; TRBD2, the table's D call, was not compared with the DNA. TRBV7-5 is deemed a pseudogene. This CDR3 is built from 17 residues. CDR3 in amino acids: CARSRPFLGMGTDTQYF. DNA of the CDR3: TGTGCCAGAAGCAGACCCTTCCTAGGTATGGGCACAGATACGCAGTATTTT.

The chain carries TRBV3-1 (or the pseudogene TRBV3-2) and TRBJ2-7, with 13 bases that match TRBD2. The CDR3 loop spans 20 amino acids. The germline V gene encodes CDR1 LGHDT and CDR2 YNNKEL (reference sequence). J was trimmed by 8 bases and V by 4 bases; bases with no gene match: 23. CDR3: CASSLGALAGGPSYLVKQYF. As DNA, the CDR3 is TGTGCCAGCAGCCTCGGGGCACTAGCGGGGGGGCCTTCCTACCTAGTGAAGCAGTACTTC.

This chain joins TRBV19 and TRBJ2-7; D is possibly TRBD1 (5 bases). The CDR3 loop spans 14 amino acids. The germline V gene encodes CDR1 LNHDA and CDR2 SQIVND (reference sequence). Trimming removed 5 bases from V and 2 bases from J, with 13 bases in between. The CDR3 DNA reads TGTGCCAGTAGTGCACAGGTTAATGCCTACGAGCAGTACTTC. Translated: CASSAQVNAYEQYF.

This chain connects TRBV5-1 to TRBJ2-2, with 10 bases matching TRBD2. V lost 4 bases and J lost 2; bases outside the gene matches: 5. Per the germline V gene, CDR1 is SGHRS and CDR2 is YFSETQ. CDR3 length: 16 amino acids. CDR3 in amino acids: CASSAGLADNTGELFF. CDR3 DNA: TGCGCCAGCAGCGCAGGACTAGCGGACAACACCGGGGAGCTGTTTTTT.

V and J are TRBV7-2 and TRBJ1-6, with 10 bases that match TRBD1. In germline, CDR1 is SGHTA, CDR2 FQGNSA. This CDR3 has 16 residues. V trimming: 5 bases; J trimming: 10 bases; junction bases outside the gene matches: 11. The CDR3, as DNA: TGTGCCAGCAGCCCAAGACAGGGGGCGTATGGATCACCCCTCCACTTT. This sequence encodes CASSPRQGAYGSPLHF.

This clone has only one observation. The rearrangement links TRBV11-2 to TRBJ1-2, with 7 positions matching TRBD1. From germline, CDR1 is SGHAT and CDR2 FQNNGV. This CDR3 has 17 residues. J was trimmed by 2 bases and V by 4 bases; bases with no gene match: 13. The CDR3 protein is CASSSFGRDSGNYGYTF. The DNA for the CDR3 is TGTGCCAGCAGCTCCTTCGGCCGGGACAGTGGCAACTATGGCTACACCTTC.

J is TRBJ2-1 and V is TRBV7-2; TRBD2 agrees at 11 bases. J was trimmed by 9 bases and V by 5 bases; bases with no gene match: 15. This CDR3 is built from 17 residues. Germline V gene data show CDR1 as SGHTA and CDR2 as FQGNSA. CDR3 sequence (DNA): TGTGCCAGCAGCACCCGGACTAGCGGGTATGCGGGCCTTGAGCAGTTCTTC. It yields the protein CASSTRTSGYAGLEQFF. Filled out from reference TRBV7-2 and TRBJ2-1, the complete variable domain reads GAGVSQSPSNKVTEKGKDVELRCDPISGHTALYWYRQSLGQGLEFLIYFQGNSAPDKSGLPSDRFSAERTGGSVSTLTIQRTQQEDSAVYLCASSTRTSGYAGLEQFFGPGTRLTVL.

The chain is built from TRBV7-8 and TRBJ1-1, with D maybe TRBD1 (6 bases). The CDR3 is made up of 14 amino acids. The V end lost 5 bases, the J end lost 7 bases, and 17 bases lay between the germline ends. The V gene's germline CDR1 is SGHVS and CDR2 FQNEAQ. CDR3 sequence reads: CASSLNRDKLEAFF. CDR3 in DNA: TGTGCCAGCAGCCTGAACCGGGACAAACTTGAAGCTTTCTTT.

This chain joins TRBV7-2 and TRBJ2-7, with TRBD1 identical over 9 bases. The CDR3 has 14 residues. Trimming at V came to 2 bases and at J to 2 bases, leaving 1 base not matched to a gene. CDR1 and CDR2 (germline): SGHTA, FQGNSA. In DNA form, the CDR3 reads TGTGCCAGCAGCTTACGGGACAGGGCCTACGAGCAGTACTTC. Its protein is CASSLRDRAYEQYF.

CDR3 sequence: CASSLEARGGGIQYF. CDR3 in DNA: TGTGCCAGCAGCTTGGAGGCGCGGGGGGGCGGCATTCAGTACTTC. The rearrangement joins TRBV5-6 to TRBJ2-4; 9 bases are a match to TRBD2. Germline assignment: CDR1 SGHDT and CDR2 YYEEEE. The CDR3 extends over 15 amino acids. Germline trimming cut 0 bases from V and 9 bases from J; bases unmatched to any gene: 7. Complete variable domain (other parts from reference TRBV5-6 and TRBJ2-4): DAGVTQSPTHLIKTRGQQVTLRCSPKSGHDTVSWYQQALGQGPQFIFQYYEEEERQRGNFPDRFSGHQFPNYSSELNVNALLLGDSALYLCASSLEARGGGIQYFGAGTRLSVL.

The chain couples TRBV2 to TRBJ2-3; TRBD2 is a possible D gene (7 bases). The CDR3 sequence is 15 residues long. Trimming removed 5 bases from V and 2 bases from J, with 14 bases in between. Germline CDR1 is SNHLY and CDR2 is FYNNEI. CDR3 residues: CASSRGGWDTDTQYF. The CDR3 DNA reads as TGTGCCAGCAGTCGCGGGGGCTGGGACACAGATACGCAGTATTTT.

The rearrangement links TRBV2 to TRBJ2-1, with TRBD2 matching 10 bases. Germline V gives CDR1 SNHLY, CDR2 FYNNEI. The CDR3 runs 15 residues. The V and J ends lost 6 bases and 4 bases, in that order; junction bases with no gene match: 6. The CDR3 loop is CASRATSGVYNEQFF. The CDR3 coding sequence is TGTGCCAGCAGAGCAACTAGCGGGGTTTACAATGAGCAGTTCTTC.

This clone came up once. The J gene is TRBJ2-5, the V gene TRBV30; D perhaps matches TRBD1 (6 bases). Trimming cost V 0 bases and J 2 bases, with 25 bases left between them. The CDR3 is made up of 19 amino acids. CDR1 is GTSNPN, CDR2 SVGIG, per germline (reference sequence). The CDR3 sequence: CAWSVLGAGALNLQETQYF. The CDR3 DNA reads TGTGCCTGGAGTGTATTAGGGGCAGGGGCCCTAAACTTACAAGAGACCCAGTACTTC. Full variable domain (outside the CDR3, taken from reference TRBV30 and TRBJ2-5): SQTIHQWPATLVQPVGSPLSLECTVEGTSNPNLYWYRQAAGRGLQLLFYSVGIGQISSEVPQNLSASRPQDRQFILSSKKLLLSDSGFYLCAWSVLGAGALNLQETQYFGPGTRLLVL.

The chain employs TRBV6-6 and TRBJ1-2, with TRBD1 identical over 7 bases. The CDR3 has 13 residues. Trimming at V came to 4 bases and at J to 6 bases, leaving 5 bases not matched to a gene. The germline gives CDR1 MNHNY, CDR2 SVGAGI (reference sequence). The CDR3 is CASSSLGTDGYTF. CDR3 coding DNA: TGTGCCAGCAGTTCCCTAGGGACAGATGGCTACACCTTC.

The chain is built from TRBV13 and TRBJ1-2; D is unresolved. The CDR3 extends over 12 amino acids. The V and J ends lost 1 base and 10 bases respectively, with 10 bases between them. Germline CDR1 reads PRHDT; CDR2 reads FYEKMQ (reference sequence). The CDR3 nucleotides read TGTGCCAGCAGCTTAGTACCGGGATCCTACACCTTC. The encoded protein is CASSLVPGSYTF.

This chain links TRBV18 with TRBJ2-7, with 9 positions matching TRBD2. CDR3 length: 16 residues. V shed 3 bases, J shed 1 base, and the junction held 7 bases outside the gene matches. Germline V CDR1 and CDR2: KGHSH, LQKENI. The CDR3 sequence: CASSPRGGGESYEQYF. CDR3 DNA sequence: TGTGCCAGCTCACCCCGAGGCGGGGGGGAGTCCTACGAGCAGTACTTC.

V gene TRBV6-5 combines with J gene TRBJ2-7; TRBD1 agrees at 7 bases. The germline V gene has CDR1 MNHEY and CDR2 SVGAGI. V dropped 6 bases and J dropped 0; count of bases not matched to a gene: 5. The CDR3 is made up of 14 amino acids. CDR3 DNA sequence: TGTGCCAGCAGGGGACAGCAAAGCTCCTACGAGCAGTACTTC. Encoded protein: CASRGQQSSYEQYF.

V is TRBV30 and J is TRBJ1-5; TRBD1 aligns across 7 bases. The length of the CDR3 is 14 residues. The trim removed 3 bases at V and 6 bases at J, leaving 8 bases unmatched. CDR1 GTSNPN and CDR2 SVGIG come from the germline V gene (reference sequence). The CDR3 protein is CAWSVYRGGQPQHF. The CDR3 DNA reads as TGTGCCTGGAGCGTGTACAGGGGAGGTCAGCCCCAGCATTTT.

DNA for the CDR3: TGTGCCAGCAGTTACTCGAGGACAGGGGTGAATTCACCCCTCCACTTT. Translated: CASSYSRTGVNSPLHF. The chain couples TRBV6-2 or TRBV6-3 to TRBJ1-6; 9 nucleotides align to TRBD1. Trimming cost V 0 bases and J 7 bases; bases outside gene matches: 4. CDR3 size: 16 residues. Germline-derived CDR1 and CDR2 are MNHEY and SVGEGT.

The gene calls are TRBV19 and TRBJ2-5, with D tentatively TRBD1 (5 bases). Germline values: CDR1 LNHDA, CDR2 SQIVND (reference sequence). The CDR3 is made up of 15 amino acids. The V end was cut by 3 bases, the J end by 1 base, with 12 bases between. CDR3 region: CASSIGAASQETQYF. DNA of the CDR3: TGTGCCAGTAGTATTGGGGCGGCAAGCCAAGAGACCCAGTACTTC.

The rearrangement uses TRBV29-1 and TRBJ2-2; 9 nucleotides match TRBD1. Trimming at V came to 6 bases and at J to 5 bases, leaving 13 bases not matched to a gene. CDR3 length: 16 amino acids. CDR1 SQVTM and CDR2 ANQGSEA come from the germline V gene. CDR3 sequence: CSVPREGTGSTGELFF. For the CDR3, the DNA is TGCAGCGTCCCAAGGGAGGGGACAGGGTCAACCGGGGAGCTGTTTTTT.

V is TRBV9 and J is TRBJ1-4; 10 bases line up with TRBD1. The ends lost 0 bases at V and 1 base at J; junction bases unmatched: 15. The CDR3 sequence is 21 residues long. CDR1 is SGDLS and CDR2 is YYNGEE in the germline V gene. The CDR3 here is CASSVATGTGVGTQTNEKLFF. The CDR3 DNA follows: TGTGCCAGCAGCGTAGCTACTGGGACAGGGGTCGGAACACAAACTAATGAAAAACTGTTTTTT.

This chain uses TRBV6-1 with TRBJ1-5; D is ambiguous. Germline CDR1 is MNHNS and CDR2 is SASEGT. Trimming left V 2 bases short and J 6 bases short, with 11 bases between. This CDR3 is built from 14 residues. The CDR3 region has the DNA TGTGCCAGCAGTGAATTGTCAGGTACTCAGCCCCAGCATTTT. Encoded protein: CASSELSGTQPQHF.

The chain has TRBV20-1 and TRBJ1-1; D remains unclear. There are 13 residues in the CDR3. CDR1 DFQATT and CDR2 SNEGSKA come from the germline V gene (reference sequence). V lost 3 bases and J 1 base, leaving 9 bases between the germline ends. The CDR3 DNA reads TGCAGTGCTAGTAACAGCAGGAACACTGAAGCTTTCTTT. Its translation: CSASNSRNTEAFF.

J is TRBJ2-2 and V is TRBV7-2; D unclear. The germline gives CDR1 SGHTA, CDR2 FQGNSA. The CDR3 runs to 15 residues. Trimming removed 3 bases at V and 4 bases at J, with 12 bases between. As DNA, the CDR3 is TGTGCCAGCAGCTTTTTGTCGGGTGCCACCGGGGAGCTGTTTTTT. It codes for CASSFLSGATGELFF. The variable domain in full, with the rest retrieved from reference TRBV7-2 and TRBJ2-2, is GAGVSQSPSNKVTEKGKDVELRCDPISGHTALYWYRQSLGQGLEFLIYFQGNSAPDKSGLPSDRFSAERTGGSVSTLTIQRTQQEDSAVYLCASSFLSGATGELFFGEGSRLTVL.

This chain uses TRBV3-1 (or the pseudogene TRBV3-2) with TRBJ2-3; maybe TRBD1 (5 bases). Germline CDR1 and CDR2: LGHDT and YNNKEL (reference sequence). There are 17 residues in the CDR3. Trimming took off 0 bases at V and 0 bases at J, with 13 bases between the two ends. CDR3 in DNA: TGTGCCAGCAGCCAAGATCTGAGACAGCGAAGCACAGATACGCAGTATTTT. It yields the protein CASSQDLRQRSTDTQYF.

This clone was counted a single time. This chain connects TRBV6-6 to TRBJ1-2, with 7 bases identical to TRBD1. The length of the CDR3 is 12 residues. The junction had 5 bases not matched to a gene; V was cut back by 9 bases and J by 4 bases. The germline V gene encodes CDR1 MNHNY and CDR2 SVGAGI (reference sequence). CDR3: CASQDRAYGYTF. The CDR3 coding sequence is TGTGCCAGTCAAGACAGGGCCTATGGCTACACCTTC.

The chain combines TRBV5-6 with TRBJ2-1; TRBD2 might be the D (5 bases). The germline V gene has CDR1 SGHDT and CDR2 YYEEEE. The V end lost 2 bases, the J end lost 5 bases, and 11 bases lay between the germline ends. There are 14 residues in the CDR3. CDR3 residues: CASSFRGFHNEQFF. CDR3 nucleotides: TGTGCCAGCAGCTTTCGGGGATTTCACAATGAGCAGTTCTTC.